The source of this TCR beta chain is a study of T cell repertoires in cytomegalovirus infection. Study in general: CMV epitopes in the study were HLA-C-restricted (recently identified) and HLA-B-restricted (well studied). It was the public TCR beta signatures that indicated both CMV infection and matching HLA type. Study-level results: The ex vivo response showed dominance by HLA-C-restricted CMV-specific TCR beta clonotypes. Cumulative frequency of public TCR beta families picked out carriers of CMV plus the relevant HLA.

The V segment lost 2 bases and the J segment 5 bases; nucleotides outside the gene matches: 15. CDR3 length equals 18 residues. In germline, CDR1 is LNHDA, CDR2 SQIVND (reference sequence). This clonotype showed up just once. The antigen remains unidentified. TCRdb re-derived calls from the reads in MiXCR, one entry per CDR3 protein. The table includes roughly 340,000 distinct CDR3 sequences, almost 30% detected once. This clonotype was sampled from a human donor in good health (CMV status not recorded). Some clones in this sample may be carry-over from other donors' samples. This rearrangement joins TRBV19 to TRBJ2-7, with TRBD1 identical over 10 bases. The starting material was cultured PBMCs, obtained from culture after CMV antigen stimulation. CDR3 loop: CASSISTGTGVLTHEQYF. The CDR3 DNA sequence: TGTGCCAGTAGTATATCGACCGGGACAGGGGTGCTCACCCACGAGCAGTACTTC.